Below, 26 T cell receptor beta chains from the same sample are listed, as sequenced in a study of T and B cells in COVID-19 patients. TRB rearrangements were amplified by multiplex PCR with BIOMED2 TRB-A/B primers. One entry per CDR3 protein, called by TCRdb with MiXCR from the multiplex PCR reads. This table has fewer than 8,500 distinct CDR3 sequences, 30% to 35% appearing once. From blood, about 250-500 ng of genomic DNA served as TRB template. The sequenced material came from blood. The receptors were sampled from a human donor with active COVID-19.

This clonotype was found a few times. The chain recombines TRBV6-1 with TRBJ2-6; 8 nucleotides line up with TRBD1. V lost 2 bases, J lost 4 bases, and 4 bases stayed unmatched. The CDR3 is made up of 16 amino acids. Germline values: CDR1 MNHNS, CDR2 SASEGT. The CDR3 sequence: CASSERQGTGANVLTF. CDR3 in DNA: TGTGCCAGCAGTGAAAGACAGGGGACCGGGGCCAACGTCCTGACTTTC.

By proportion, this clonotype is medium-sized (0.01 to 0.1%). V is TRBV19 and J is TRBJ1-1, with a tentative D call TRBD1 (6 bases). Looked up from germline, CDR1 is LNHDA and CDR2 is SQIVND (reference sequence). V was trimmed by 2 bases and J by 1 base, leaving 8 bases between them. The length of the CDR3 is 14 residues. Here the CDR3 reads CASSIRGGNTEAFF. Written as DNA, the CDR3 is TGTGCCAGTAGTATAAGAGGGGGGAACACTGAAGCTTTCTTT.

The sample holds one count of this clonotype. The chain is built from TRBV6-1 and TRBJ1-1; 7 bases are shared with TRBD1. Germline V gene lookup returns CDR1 MNHNS and CDR2 SASEGT. Trimming cost V 5 bases and J 4 bases; bases outside gene matches: 10. The CDR3 loop spans 15 amino acids. The CDR3 nucleotides read TGTGCCAGCAGTTCGAGTACAGGGGTAGGCACTGAAGCTTTCTTT. It is translated as CASSSSTGVGTEAFF.

The chain carries TRBV5-1 and TRBJ2-1, with TRBD2 identical over 10 bases. The CDR3 is 15 amino acids. V lost 2 bases and J lost 5; bases outside the gene matches: 4. Looked up from germline, CDR1 is SGHRS and CDR2 is YFSETQ. The CDR3 here is CASSLLAGGNNEQFF. The DNA of the CDR3 is TGCGCCAGCAGCTTATTAGCGGGGGGCAACAATGAGCAGTTCTTC.

To note about this clonotype: A read error may produce the germline difference seen at one junction end. V is TRBV6-5 and J is TRBJ2-1; 14 bases agree with TRBD2. Germline assignment: CDR1 MNHEY and CDR2 SVGAGI. CDR3 length equals 14 residues. The CDR3: CASNYGLAGGEQFF. CDR3 DNA: TGCGCCAGCAATTACGGACTAGCGGGGGGTGAGCAGTTCTTC.

The chain recombines TRBV27 with TRBJ2-3; 12 nucleotides align to TRBD2. Germline-derived CDR1 and CDR2 are MNHEY and SMNVEV (reference sequence). CDR3 length: 16 residues. Germline trimming cut 5 bases from V and 6 bases from J; bases unmatched to any gene: 9. This chain's CDR3 is CASSQLTSGGGDTQYF. In DNA, the CDR3 is TGTGCCAGCAGTCAACTGACTAGCGGGGGCGGCGATACGCAGTATTTT.

This clonotype appeared a few times. The rearrangement links TRBV24-1 to TRBJ2-3; TRBD1 agrees at 9 bases. This CDR3 spans 16 amino acids. Germline assignment: CDR1 KGHDR and CDR2 SFDVKD. With 3 bases clipped from V and 0 bases from J, the junction kept 3 bases outside the gene matches. The DNA for the CDR3 is TGTGCCACCAGTGATCACACAGGGGGCAGCACAGATACGCAGTATTTT. This codes for CATSDHTGGSTDTQYF.

In this sample, this clonotype is medium-sized. The CDR3 DNA reads as TGTGCCAGCAGCTTGGGGGACTACGAGCAGTACGTC. Its translation: CASSLGDYEQYV. The J gene is TRBJ2-7, the V gene TRBV5-5; unclear D gene. The V end was cut by 0 bases, the J end by 3 bases, with 4 bases between. This CDR3 has 12 residues. CDR1 is SGHKS, CDR2 YYEKEE, per germline (reference sequence).

The chain has TRBV11-1 and TRBJ2-7; no clear D gene. The germline CDR1 and CDR2 sequences are SGHAT and FQDESV (reference sequence). Deletions cut 5 bases from V and 1 base from J, with 15 bases between. This CDR3 region has 15 residues. The CDR3 DNA follows: TGTGCCAGCAGCAGAGGACCCGAAGGGTCCTACGAGCAGTACTTC. This sequence encodes CASSRGPEGSYEQYF.

The gene calls are TRBV13 and TRBJ2-3; 10 bases line up with TRBD2. Germline values: CDR1 PRHDT, CDR2 FYEKMQ (reference sequence). The V and J ends lost 6 bases and 3 bases, in that order; junction bases with no gene match: 6. The CDR3 has 15 residues. The CDR3 region has the DNA TGTGCCAGCAGAGAAGCGGGGGGGCCAACAGATACGCAGTATTTT. As protein: CASREAGGPTDTQYF.

This clonotype is medium-sized. The V and J genes are TRBV19 and TRBJ1-5, with D tentatively TRBD1 (6 bases). CDR1 is LNHDA, CDR2 SQIVND, per germline (reference sequence). This CDR3 is 14 amino acids long. V was pared by 5 bases and J by 5 bases, with 13 bases between. The CDR3 region has the DNA TGTGCCAGTAGTTTAAGAGGGGGAGATCAGCCCCAGCATTTT. Encoded protein: CASSLRGGDQPQHF.

This clonotype came up a few times. This sequence joins TRBV6-5 and TRBJ1-1, with D unclear. Germline CDR1 is MNHEY and CDR2 is SVGAGI. The CDR3 is made up of 14 amino acids. The ends were cut back, 0 bases at V and 7 bases at J, with 12 bases in the middle. Here the CDR3 reads CASSYSTTGIEAFF. Written as DNA, the CDR3 is TGTGCCAGCAGTTACTCAACGACGGGTATTGAAGCTTTCTTT.

By proportion, this clonotype is medium-sized (0.01 to 0.1%). The V call is TRBV6-6, the J call TRBJ2-1; 12 positions match TRBD1. The CDR3 has 15 residues. Germline CDR1 is MNHNY and CDR2 is SVGAGI (reference sequence). V was clipped by 6 bases and J by 7 bases; unmatched bases: 7. The CDR3 region has the DNA TGTGCCAGCAGCTCCGGGACAGGGGGCGGAAATGAGCAGTTCTTC. Protein sequence: CASSSGTGGGNEQFF.

V usage is TRBV19 and J usage is TRBJ1-1, with D hard to call. Trimming cost V 10 bases and J 0 bases, with 15 bases left between them. Germline lookup yields CDR1 LNHDA and CDR2 SQIVND (reference sequence). This CDR3 has 14 residues. CDR3: CATSNPGMNTEAFF. The CDR3 DNA is TGTGCCACCTCCAATCCAGGAATGAACACTGAAGCTTTCTTT.

This clonotype ranks as medium-sized (0.01 to 0.1%). CDR3 sequence (DNA): TGTGCCAGCAGTGAAGGCTCATGGTATGGCTGGACTAGCGGGGGTTCCACAGATACGCAGTATTTT. Amino acids: CASSEGSWYGWTSGGSTDTQYF. This sequence joins TRBV6-1 and TRBJ2-3, with 13 bases fitting TRBD2. CDR1 and CDR2 (germline): MNHNS, SASEGT. The junction had 18 bases not matched to a gene; V was cut back by 1 base and J by 2 bases. The CDR3 is 22 residues long.

The V and J genes are TRBV20-1 and TRBJ2-2; the match to TRBD2 covers 7 bases. J lost 5 bases, V lost 1 base, and 7 bases had no gene match. Per the germline V gene, CDR1 is DFQATT and CDR2 is SNEGSKA (reference sequence). The CDR3 sequence is 15 residues long. CDR3 sequence: CSARVQRGTTGELFF. CDR3 sequence (DNA): TGCAGTGCTAGAGTCCAGCGGGGAACTACCGGGGAGCTGTTTTTT.

This clonotype was detected only a few times. The chain has TRBV6-1 and TRBJ2-3; maybe TRBD1 (6 bases). This CDR3 has 12 residues. The V gene lost 6 bases and the J gene lost 7 bases, with 11 bases spanning the gap. CDR1 and CDR2 from the germline V gene are MNHNS and SASEGT. CDR3 DNA: TGTGCCAGCAGGGTACAGGGCCATACGCAGTATTTT. Translated, it gives CASRVQGHTQYF.

This clonotype is medium-sized (0.01 to 0.1%) in the sample. The chain couples TRBV6-6 to TRBJ2-3; no clear D. The V end was cut by 6 bases, the J end by 6 bases, with 13 bases between. The germline V gene encodes CDR1 MNHNY and CDR2 SVGAGI (reference sequence). CDR3 length: 13 residues. CDR3 DNA: TGTGCCAGCAGGGACCCTTCCGGGGATACGCAGTATTTT. Residues: CASRDPSGDTQYF.

V is TRBV4-2 and J is TRBJ2-5; 10 bases line up with TRBD2. The germline CDR1 and CDR2 sequences are LGHNA and YNFKEQ. This CDR3 is built from 15 residues. V was clipped by 1 base and J by 5 bases; unmatched bases: 4. The CDR3 region is CASSQGSGGAETQYF. In DNA form, the CDR3 reads TGTGCCAGCAGCCAAGGAAGCGGGGGGGCCGAGACCCAGTACTTC.

There are a few counts of this clonotype. The V call is TRBV19, the J call TRBJ2-1; 10 nucleotides agree with TRBD2. J was trimmed by 7 bases and V by 5 bases; bases with no gene match: 11. The CDR3 is 16 residues long. Germline V gives CDR1 LNHDA, CDR2 SQIVND (reference sequence). CDR3 coding DNA: TGTGCCAGTAGTGTACAGCGGGGGGGCCTCCAAAATGAGCAGTTCTTC. This gives the protein CASSVQRGGLQNEQFF.

J is TRBJ2-7 and V is TRBV28; D might be TRBD1 (5 bases). Germline CDR1 is MDHEN and CDR2 is SYDVKM. Trimming took 4 bases from V and 0 from J, leaving 13 bases between them. The CDR3 sequence is 15 residues long. The CDR3 bases are TGTGCCAGCAGTTCTGGACATTCGAGCTCCTACGAGCAGTACGTC. It specifies CASSSGHSSSYEQYV.

This sequence joins TRBV20-1 and TRBJ1-2, with unresolved D. The V gene lost 0 bases and the J gene lost 4 bases, with 18 bases spanning the gap. CDR3 length equals 16 residues. The germline V gene encodes CDR1 DFQATT and CDR2 SNEGSKA (reference sequence). In DNA, the CDR3 is TGCAGTGCTAGAGACGATTATCGGCTCCTCGTCTATGGCTACACCTTC. Its translation: CSARDDYRLLVYGYTF.

In regard to this clonotype: Being one base from a much bigger clone, this may be a read error. The genes are TRBV19 and TRBJ1-3; D is possibly TRBD1 (5 bases). Trimming stripped 3 bases from V and 3 bases from J, with 15 bases between. There are 16 residues in the CDR3. Germline V lookup: CDR1 LNHDA, CDR2 SQIVND (reference sequence). DNA for the CDR3: TGTGCCAGTAGTATCCGGGACGGTGTCTTTGGAAACACCATATATTTT. The encoded protein is CASSIRDGVFGNTIYF.

This clonotype is termed medium-sized. This chain links TRBV19 with TRBJ2-2, with 9 bases lining up with TRBD2. Germline assignment: CDR1 LNHDA and CDR2 SQIVND (reference sequence). This CDR3 contains 18 residues. Losses at the gene ends were 3 bases for V and 4 bases for J; bases not matched to a gene: 12. The CDR3 spells CASSMFPLAGRGTGELFF. The CDR3 DNA reads TGTGCCAGTAGTATGTTCCCTCTAGCGGGGCGGGGCACCGGGGAGCTGTTTTTT.

The chain employs TRBV11-1 and TRBJ2-7; the D gene is possibly TRBD2 (6 bases). V lost 5 bases to trimming and J lost 3 bases, with 14 bases between them. The CDR3 loop spans 14 amino acids. Germline V gives CDR1 SGHAT, CDR2 FQDESV (reference sequence). The DNA for the CDR3 is TGTGCCAGCAGCCCCGCGCTGGGGGGCTACGAGCAGTACGTC. Translating gives CASSPALGGYEQYV.

The rearrangement joins TRBV6-6 to TRBJ1-2, with a possible D match to TRBD1 (5 bases). V gave up 8 bases and J gave up 6 bases, with 10 bases separating them. From germline, CDR1 is MNHNY and CDR2 SVGAGI (reference sequence). The CDR3 sequence is 11 residues long. CDR3 in DNA: TGTGCCAGCCGGGGCCCCCATGGCTACACCTTC. Translating it yields CASRGPHGYTF.